Shown below are 27 T cell receptor beta chains from a single sample sequenced in a study of T cell responses to AZD1222 COVID-19 vaccine. Clones were sequenced by immunoSEQ multiplex PCR, and TCRdb holds only the in-frame ones, with some missing. The sample lists about 130,000 clones, 92% seen once, with approximately 2.1% in the top ten. Sample: peripheral blood, taken on day 0 of AZD1222 vaccination. Receptors were obtained from an adult in good health.

This clone appeared once. The chain carries TRBV10-3 and TRBJ2-5; weak D call: TRBD2 (6 bases). The CDR3 contains 16 residues. V lost 3 bases and J 3 bases, leaving 17 bases between the germline ends. CDR1 ENHRY and CDR2 SYGVKD come from the germline V gene. CDR3 sequence: CAISDIRPGVKETQYF. CDR3 sequence (DNA): TGTGCCATCAGTGATATCCGTCCGGGAGTAAAAGAGACCCAGTACTTC.

The chain employs TRBV6-5 and TRBJ1-6; 7 nucleotides align to TRBD1. Losses at the gene ends were 7 bases for V and 5 bases for J; bases not matched to a gene: 5. CDR1 is MNHEY and CDR2 is SVGAGI in the germline V gene. The CDR3 is 14 amino acids. The DNA of the CDR3 is TGTGCCAGCACCCGGGACAGTAATAATTCACCCCTCCACTTT. This gives the protein CASTRDSNNSPLHF.

J is TRBJ1-5 and V is TRBV2; D not resolved. There are 14 residues in the CDR3. V was cut by 7 bases and J by 2 bases, with 12 bases left in between. Looked up from germline, CDR1 is SNHLY and CDR2 is FYNNEI. CDR3: CASKGWQGNQPQHF. The CDR3 bases are TGTGCCAGCAAGGGATGGCAGGGCAATCAGCCCCAGCATTTT.

This rearrangement joins TRBV7-2 to TRBJ2-7; TRBD2 matches 10 bases. The V and J ends lost 3 bases and 4 bases, in that order; junction bases with no gene match: 3. The CDR3 extends over 14 amino acids. Germline V lookup: CDR1 SGHTA, CDR2 FQGNSA. The CDR3 DNA follows: TGTGCCAGCAGCTTCCGGACTAGCGGTTACGAGCAGTACTTC. It codes for CASSFRTSGYEQYF.

The chain joins TRBV23-1 to TRBJ2-7, with TRBD1 as a possible D gene (5 bases). TRBV23-1 is marked as an open reading frame, function uncertain. The CDR3 runs 15 residues. V lost 0 bases to trimming and J lost 3 bases, with 12 bases between them. The CDR3 DNA is TGCGCCAGCAGTCAATCGTCCAGGGCACTCTACGAGCAGTACTTC. It yields the protein CASSQSSRALYEQYF.

The CDR3 region is CASSLVQKGEKLFF. The DNA for the CDR3 is TGTGCCAGCAGCTTAGTACAGAAAGGTGAAAAACTGTTTTTT. The rearrangement uses TRBV7-8 and TRBJ1-4; D unresolved. V lost 1 base and J lost 7, with 10 bases in between. Germline lookup yields CDR1 SGHVS and CDR2 FQNEAQ. The CDR3 contains 14 residues.

The V gene is TRBV5-4, the J gene TRBJ1-3, with D tentatively TRBD1 (5 bases). Germline V gene sequence: CDR1 SGHNT, CDR2 YYREEE (reference sequence). The CDR3 spans 15 residues. V was pared by 0 bases and J by 3 bases, with 10 bases between. The CDR3 nucleotides read TGTGCCAGCAGCTTGGGTCAGGGCGGTGGAAACACCATATATTTT. It codes for CASSLGQGGGNTIYF.

The chain joins TRBV7-9 to TRBJ2-1; D is uncertain. Germline CDR1 reads SEHNR; CDR2 reads FQNEAQ (reference sequence). Trimming stripped 3 bases from V and 8 bases from J, with 5 bases between. The CDR3 spans 11 residues. The CDR3, as DNA: TGTGCCAGCAGCTTTTGGCATGAGCAGTTCTTC. Residues: CASSFWHEQFF.

This chain uses TRBV19 with TRBJ1-2; 8 bases are a match to TRBD1. CDR1 and CDR2 from the germline V gene are LNHDA and SQIVND (reference sequence). J was trimmed by 7 bases and V by 3 bases; bases with no gene match: 13. The CDR3 is made up of 16 amino acids. As DNA, the CDR3 is TGTGCCAGTAGTATTGCCCCCAGGGGGCGCATTACTGGCTACACCTTC. The encoded protein is CASSIAPRGRITGYTF.

The J gene is TRBJ2-7, the V gene TRBV12-5; 9 positions agree with TRBD1. V gave up 0 bases and J gave up 2 bases; unmatched junction bases: 29. This CDR3 comprises 24 residues. Looked up from germline, CDR1 is LGHNT and CDR2 is FRNRAP. The CDR3 nucleotides read TGTGCTAGTGGTTTGGTATCAGGTTTCTCGGCTAAAACCGAAGGGACAGGGAGAGCCTACGAGCAGTACTTC. This codes for CASGLVSGFSAKTEGTGRAYEQYF.

The chain recombines TRBV7-6 with TRBJ2-1; D unclear. The germline V gene encodes CDR1 SGHVS and CDR2 FNYEAQ. With 0 bases removed from V and 0 bases from J, the gap between germline ends came to 12 bases. This CDR3 region has 17 residues. The DNA for the CDR3 is TGTGCCAGCAGCTTAGCCCTGCAGCCGAGCTCCTACAATGAGCAGTTCTTC. Translated: CASSLALQPSSYNEQFF.

This clone was found a few times. This chain joins TRBV7-6 and TRBJ2-7; the match to TRBD2 covers 7 bases. This CDR3 contains 15 residues. Germline CDR1 is SGHVS and CDR2 is FNYEAQ. J lost 0 bases, V lost 4 bases, and 6 bases had no gene match. DNA of the CDR3: TGTGCCAGCAGCTCCGGGGGGACGAGCTCCTACGAGCAGTACTTC. Protein sequence: CASSSGGTSSYEQYF.

This clone appeared once. The chain joins TRBV5-1 to TRBJ2-2; 8 positions agree with TRBD2. Germline CDR1 reads SGHRS; CDR2 reads YFSETQ. V trimming: 4 bases; J trimming: 2 bases; junction bases outside the gene matches: 7. The CDR3 contains 16 residues. The CDR3 DNA reads as TGCGCCAGCAGCCCTCTGACTAGCGCCAACACCGGGGAGCTGTTTTTT. Translating gives CASSPLTSANTGELFF.

The rearrangement joins TRBV6-6 to TRBJ1-2; D is unclear. The V gene's germline CDR1 is MNHNY and CDR2 SVGAGI (reference sequence). V lost 2 bases, J lost 0 bases, and 7 bases lay in between. This CDR3 has 14 amino acids. The CDR3: CASSYGQANYGYTF. The DNA for the CDR3 is TGTGCCAGCAGTTACGGCCAGGCTAACTATGGCTACACCTTC.

In its sample, this clone was seen once. The chain has TRBV11-2 and TRBJ2-3; no clear D. V shed 1 base and J shed 10 bases, with 12 bases lying between them. CDR1 is SGHAT and CDR2 is FQNNGV in the germline V gene. The length of the CDR3 is 13 residues. CDR3 coding DNA: TGTGCCAGCAGCTTAGGTACCACCGGTGCGCAGTATTTT. Its protein is CASSLGTTGAQYF.

In this sample, this clone turned up once. The chain uses TRBV9 and TRBJ2-1; 11 bases are shared with TRBD2. This CDR3 has 17 amino acids. V trimming: 0 bases; J trimming: 7 bases; junction bases outside the gene matches: 9. Germline CDR1 is SGDLS and CDR2 is YYNGEE. The DNA for the CDR3 is TGTGCCAGCAGCGTAGGGACTAGCGGGCCAAACAGGAATGAGCAGTTCTTC. Amino acid sequence: CASSVGTSGPNRNEQFF.

The V call is TRBV10-2, the J call TRBJ1-1; weak D call: TRBD1 (6 bases). Trimming removed 3 bases at V and 5 bases at J, with 22 bases between. CDR1 is WSHSY and CDR2 is SAAADI in the germline V gene. The CDR3 consists of 17 residues. The CDR3 here is CASSEGGPGAGGTEAFF. The CDR3 coding sequence is TGCGCCAGCAGTGAAGGGGGGCCAGGAGCTGGGGGTACTGAAGCTTTCTTT.

The gene calls are TRBV19 and TRBJ1-3; D gene uncertain. The V end was cut by 4 bases, the J end by 0 bases, with 16 bases between. The CDR3 contains 17 residues. Germline values: CDR1 LNHDA, CDR2 SQIVND (reference sequence). The DNA for the CDR3 is TGTGCCAGTAGTAGCTCCCGGACGGACCGCTCTGGAAACACCATATATTTT. It encodes CASSSSRTDRSGNTIYF.

This clone was seen just once. The chain recombines TRBV4-3 with TRBJ2-7, with unresolved D. Trimming removed 4 bases at V and 2 bases at J, with 12 bases between. In germline, CDR1 is LGHNA, CDR2 YSLEER. This CDR3 contains 14 residues. Here the CDR3 DNA reads TGCGCCAGCAGCCCTTCTCTGGCTACCTACGAGCAGTACTTC. This codes for CASSPSLATYEQYF.

The chain employs TRBV18 and TRBJ2-3; D ambiguous. The CDR3 runs 14 residues. The germline CDR1 and CDR2 sequences are KGHSH and LQKENI. Trimming took off 3 bases at V and 3 bases at J, with 10 bases between the two ends. The CDR3 loop reads CASSPEAATDTQYF. The CDR3 nucleotides are TGTGCCAGCTCACCTGAGGCAGCAACAGATACGCAGTATTTT.

This chain joins TRBV2 and TRBJ1-1; no clear D. The CDR3 spans 13 residues. V dropped 1 base and J dropped 1 base, with 4 bases sitting between them. Per the germline V gene, CDR1 is SNHLY and CDR2 is FYNNEI. Written as DNA, the CDR3 is TGTGCCAGCAGTGAAGAGGCGAACACTGAAGCTTTCTTT. It codes for CASSEEANTEAFF.

The chain recombines TRBV29-1 with TRBJ1-3; D may be TRBD1 (5 bases). Germline lookup yields CDR1 SQVTM and CDR2 ANQGSEA. V lost 6 bases to trimming and J lost 0 bases, with 18 bases between them. This CDR3 has 16 amino acids. The CDR3 nucleotides read TGCAGCGTCGGTGACAGAGGGGCGAGCTCTGGAAACACCATATATTTT. This translates into CSVGDRGASSGNTIYF. The variable domain in full, completed from reference TRBV29-1 and TRBJ1-3, reads SAVISQKPSRDICQRGTSLTIQCQVDSQVTMMFWYRQQPGQSLTLIATANQGSEATYESGFVIDKFPISRPNLTFSTLTVSNMSPEDSSIYLCSVGDRGASSGNTIYFGEGSWLTVV.

The rearrangement links TRBV10-3 to TRBJ2-1; D call uncertain. Germline CDR1 reads ENHRY; CDR2 reads SYGVKD. The length of the CDR3 is 14 residues. V was cut by 0 bases and J by 4 bases, with 7 bases left in between. The CDR3 loop is CAISESEGYNEQFF. DNA of the CDR3: TGTGCCATCAGTGAGTCAGAAGGTTACAATGAGCAGTTCTTC.

CDR3 sequence (DNA): TGTGCCAAAAGGGGGAGGACCAAAAACATTCAGTACTTC. It codes for CAKRGRTKNIQYF. This chain connects TRBV27 to TRBJ2-4, with D perhaps TRBD1 or TRBD2 (6 bases each). This CDR3 spans 13 amino acids. With 10 bases removed from V and 2 bases from J, the gap between germline ends came to 12 bases. Germline V lookup: CDR1 MNHEY, CDR2 SMNVEV (reference sequence).

The rearrangement joins TRBV5-6 to TRBJ2-2, with a weak D call TRBD1 (7 bases). Germline CDR1 reads SGHDT; CDR2 reads YYEEEE. This CDR3 is 18 amino acids long. V was trimmed by 3 bases and J by 2 bases, leaving 20 bases between them. The DNA of the CDR3 is TGTGCCAGCAGCTCTAGGACAGGACTACCTATCAACACCGGGGAGCTGTTTTTT. As protein: CASSSRTGLPINTGELFF.

The genes are TRBV5-6 and TRBJ1-5; TRBD1 matches at 11 bases. In germline, CDR1 is SGHDT, CDR2 YYEEEE. This CDR3 has 17 amino acids. With V trimmed by 4 bases and J by 6 bases, 12 bases remained unmatched. CDR3 sequence: CASSLLGGTGGSQPQHF. As DNA, the CDR3 is TGTGCCAGCAGCCTCCTGGGTGGGACAGGGGGTAGTCAGCCCCAGCATTTT.

The chain employs TRBV3-1 (or the pseudogene TRBV3-2) and TRBJ1-3; D possibly corresponds to TRBD1 (6 bases). Germline V gene lookup returns CDR1 LGHDT and CDR2 YNNKEL (reference sequence). CDR3 size: 14 residues. Trimming shortened V by 4 bases and J by 4 bases, and 11 bases separated the two germline ends. CDR3: CASSLGTMGNTIYF. The DNA for the CDR3 is TGTGCCAGCAGCCTTGGGACAATGGGAAACACCATATATTTT.